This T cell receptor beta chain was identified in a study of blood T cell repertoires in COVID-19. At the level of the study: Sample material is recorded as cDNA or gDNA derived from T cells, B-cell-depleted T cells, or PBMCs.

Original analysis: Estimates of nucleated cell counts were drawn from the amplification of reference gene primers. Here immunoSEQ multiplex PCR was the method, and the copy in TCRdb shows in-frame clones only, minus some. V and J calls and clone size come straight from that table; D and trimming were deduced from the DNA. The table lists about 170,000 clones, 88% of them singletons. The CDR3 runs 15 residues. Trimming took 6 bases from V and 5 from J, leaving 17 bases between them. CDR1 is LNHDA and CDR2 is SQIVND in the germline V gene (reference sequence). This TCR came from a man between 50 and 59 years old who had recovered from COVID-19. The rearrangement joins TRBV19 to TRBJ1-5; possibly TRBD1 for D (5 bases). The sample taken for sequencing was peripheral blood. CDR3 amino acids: CASSQGLGPYQPQHF. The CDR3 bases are TGTGCCAGTAGCCAGGGACTGGGGCCGTATCAGCCCCAGCATTTT.